This TCR beta chain appears in the sequencing data of a study of blood T cell repertoires in COVID-19. Background on the study: Sites across the United States, Italy and Spain contributed samples from acute and convalescent COVID-19. The analysed material was cDNA or gDNA that came from T cells, B-cell-depleted T cells, or PBMCs.

Germline loops: CDR1 SGHTA, CDR2 FQGTGA. The length of the CDR3 is 17 residues. Deletions cut 3 bases from V and 8 bases from J, with 24 bases between. Source study methods: Counts of nucleated cells, estimated from reference gene primer amplification, were obtained. TCRdb keeps only in-frame clones here, not all; method: immunoSEQ multiplex PCR. V and J calls and clone size come straight from that table; D and trimming were deduced from the DNA. The sample comprises some 280,000 clones, around four fifths of which are singletons, and around 4% rests with the top ten. The chain joins TRBV7-3 to TRBJ2-3, with D unresolved. The specimen was peripheral blood. This sequence originates from a woman between 50 and 59 years old with active or convalescent COVID-19. The CDR3 spells CASSFTPKVSRHSTQYF. CDR3 nucleotides: TGTGCCAGCAGCTTCACCCCTAAGGTTTCCCGGCACAGTACGCAGTATTTT.